These T cell receptor beta chains were read from a single sample in a study of blood T cell repertoires in COVID-19. TCRdb keeps only in-frame clones here, not all; method: immunoSEQ multiplex PCR. The sample lists 59,000 or so clones; around 67% were seen once. Sequencing was carried out using peripheral blood. These receptors came from a woman in her 50s with active or convalescent COVID-19. The CDR3 runs from the conserved cysteine through the conserved F or W. D genes are given only for firm matches. Not every row has a clone size; where given, it reads once, few, many or a size class.

V gene: TRBV4-2; J gene: TRBJ2-2; D gene: NA; clone size: NA; CDR3 DNA: TGTGCCAGCAGCCAAGTACTGAACACCGGGGAGCTGTTTTTT; CDR3 protein: CASSQVLNTGELFF
V gene: TRBV5-5; J gene: TRBJ2-4; D gene: TRBD2; clone size: few; CDR3 DNA: TGTGCCAGCAGCCCCAAAGCGGGAGCGATAGCCAAAAACATTCAGTACTTC; CDR3 protein: CASSPKAGAIAKNIQYF
V gene: TRBV5-1; J gene: TRBJ2-7; D gene: TRBD2; clone size: once; CDR3 DNA: TGCGCCAGCAGCTCGGGACTAGCGGGAGCTTCGGCCTACGAGCAGTACTTC; CDR3 protein: CASSSGLAGASAYEQYF
V gene: TRBV7-8; J gene: TRBJ2-2; D gene: NA; clone size: NA; CDR3 DNA: TGTGCCAGCAGCGCCCGACGGGCGAACACCGGGGAGCTGTTTTTT; CDR3 protein: CASSARRANTGELFF
V gene: TRBV5-5; J gene: TRBJ2-1; D gene: NA; clone size: NA; CDR3 DNA: TGTGCCAGCAGCTTCGCGGACAATGAGCAGTTCTTC; CDR3 protein: CASSFADNEQFF
V gene: TRBV5-8; J gene: TRBJ2-3; D gene: TRBD1; clone size: NA; CDR3 DNA: TGTGCCAGCAGTCCACAGGGGGTTAGCACAGATACGCAGTATTTT; CDR3 protein: CASSPQGVSTDTQYF
V gene: TRBV20-1; J gene: TRBJ1-4; D gene: TRBD1; clone size: NA; CDR3 DNA: TGCAGGGGACAGGGCGGTGAAAAACTGTTTTTT; CDR3 protein: CRGQGGEKLFF
V gene: TRBV5-1; J gene: TRBJ1-3; D gene: TRBD1; clone size: NA; CDR3 DNA: TGCGCCAGCAGCAAAGACAGGGGCAGGGGAAACACCATATATTTT; CDR3 protein: CASSKDRGRGNTIYF
V gene: TRBV25-1; J gene: TRBJ2-7; D gene: TRBD1; clone size: NA; CDR3 DNA: TGTGCCAGCAGTGGAATCGCCGTAGGGACAGGGGGGAACGAGCAGTACTTC; CDR3 protein: CASSGIAVGTGGNEQYF
V gene: TRBV7-2; J gene: TRBJ2-1; D gene: TRBD1; clone size: NA; CDR3 DNA: TGTGCCAGCAGCTTATCCCGGGACAGGGCCTTTTACAATGAGCAGTTCTTC; CDR3 protein: CASSLSRDRAFYNEQFF
V gene: TRBV5-1; J gene: TRBJ1-1; D gene: TRBD1; clone size: NA; CDR3 DNA: TGCGCCAGCAGCTTGGACAGGGGGGCGAACGCTGAAGCTTTCTTT; CDR3 protein: CASSLDRGANAEAFF
V gene: TRBV11-2; J gene: TRBJ2-2; D gene: NA; clone size: NA; CDR3 DNA: TGTGCCAGCAGCCCGGACTTGGGCGGGGAGCTGTTTTTT; CDR3 protein: CASSPDLGGELFF